This TCR beta chain was identified in a study of T cells after yellow fever vaccination. General study results and limits: Post-booster samples contained most primary-vaccination clones (about 96% CD4, less than 90% CD8).

This CDR3 contains 12 residues. V was shortened by 2 bases and J by 6 bases, with 11 bases between the two germline ends. Per germline, CDR1 DFQATT and CDR2 SNEGSKA (reference sequence). Production of TCR cDNA was by 5'RACE template switching, which also added a universal primer site and UMIs. MiXCR was run by TCRdb on the 5' RACE reads, yielding one entry per CDR3 protein. The sample has about 58,000 distinct CDR3 sequences, approximately 7% seen once; the top ten hold roughly 40%. This clonotype occurred many times. The antigen is undetermined. V gene TRBV20-1 combines with J gene TRBJ2-7; maybe TRBD2 (5 bases). The receptor comes from a man aged 18-30 years who received the YFV17D yellow fever vaccine. The sequencing used CD8+ T cells sorted from PBMCs, collected on the day of the first yellow fever vaccination. CDR3 protein: CSARSKRGEQYV. The CDR3 nucleotides are TGCAGTGCTAGATCCAAACGGGGCGAGCAGTACGTC.